Below are 14 T cell receptor beta chains sequenced from a single sample in a study of radiotherapy plus CTLA-4 blockade in lung cancer. Sequencing was performed with immunoSEQ multiplex PCR; in TCRdb, only in-frame clones are kept and a portion is missing. This sample has 70,000 to 90,000 clones; about 80% occur once, and the top ten carry 0.79%. Source: peripheral blood, taken from a patient treated with radiotherapy plus ipilimumab. All receptors come from a human donor with non-small cell lung cancer who had stable disease on radiotherapy plus ipilimumab.

The chain links TRBV10-1 to TRBJ2-3, with 11 bases that match TRBD2. J gave up 7 bases and V 0 bases, and 3 bases lay outside the gene matches. The CDR3 is 15 amino acids. Germline loops: CDR1 WNHNN, CDR2 SYGVQD (reference sequence). CDR3 in DNA: TGCGCCAGCAGTGAGTCCCTAGCGGGGGGAAATACGCAGTATTTT. Translation gives CASSESLAGGNTQYF.

This clone was counted a single time. J is TRBJ1-1 and V is TRBV5-4; D remains unclear. CDR1 SGHNT and CDR2 YYREEE come from the germline V gene (reference sequence). Trimming took 1 base from V and 4 from J, leaving 11 bases between them. CDR3 length equals 14 residues. CDR3 protein: CASSLTLPSTEAFF. As DNA, the CDR3 is TGTGCCAGCAGCTTGACACTACCATCCACTGAAGCTTTCTTT.

The gene calls are TRBV6-1 and TRBJ2-2; 7 nucleotides match TRBD2. From germline, CDR1 is MNHNS and CDR2 SASEGT. The CDR3 totals 15 residues. V lost 8 bases to trimming and J lost 1 base; unmatched junction nucleotides: 7. CDR3 nucleotides: TGTGCCAGCTCTCCCTCGGGGGGGAACACCGGGGAGCTGTTTTTT. It yields the protein CASSPSGGNTGELFF.

This chain joins TRBV5-1 and TRBJ1-4; 10 bases fit TRBD1. CDR3 size: 15 residues. Trimming at V came to 4 bases and at J to 7 bases, leaving 7 bases not matched to a gene. Per germline, CDR1 SGHRS and CDR2 YFSETQ. The CDR3 spells CASSVADRGTEKLFF. The DNA for the CDR3 is TGCGCCAGCAGCGTTGCGGACAGGGGGACTGAAAAACTGTTTTTT.

This clone was counted only a few times. The genes are TRBV7-9 and TRBJ1-4; possibly TRBD1 for D (5 bases). V was clipped by 5 bases and J by 7 bases, with 17 bases between them. There are 15 residues in the CDR3. Germline CDR1 is SEHNR and CDR2 is FQNEAQ (reference sequence). For the CDR3, the DNA is TGTGCCAGCAGCCCTGGTCAGGGAACGGCTGAAAAACTGTTTTTT. Translation: CASSPGQGTAEKLFF. Together with reference TRBV7-9 and TRBJ1-4, the CDR3 gives the full variable domain: DTGVSQNPRHKITKRGQNVTFRCDPISEHNRLYWYRQTLGQGPEFLTYFQNEAQLEKSRLLSDRFSAERPKGSFSTLEIQRTEQGDSAMYLCASSPGQGTAEKLFFGSGTQLSVL.

The J gene is TRBJ2-2, the V gene TRBV7-9, with D uncertain. Germline-derived CDR1 and CDR2 are SEHNR and FQNEAQ (reference sequence). CDR3 length: 14 residues. V lost 8 bases, J lost 1 base, and 11 bases lay in between. The CDR3 is CASPPGVNTGELFF. In DNA, the CDR3 is TGTGCCAGCCCCCCTGGGGTGAACACCGGGGAGCTGTTTTTT.

This chain links TRBV5-4 with TRBJ1-1; 7 positions match TRBD1. The CDR3 consists of 15 residues. The V gene's germline CDR1 is SGHNT and CDR2 YYREEE (reference sequence). The V gene end was trimmed by 5 bases and the J gene end by 10 bases; junction bases not matched to a gene: 17. CDR3 DNA: TGTGCCAGCAGTTCGGGTGGAGGGGGCGCAAAGGTAGCTTTCTTT. This translates into CASSSGGGGAKVAFF. Full variable domain (remainder filled in from reference TRBV5-4 and TRBJ1-1): ETGVTQSPTHLIKTRGQQVTLRCSSQSGHNTVSWYQQALGQGPQFIFQYYREEENGRGNFPPRFSGLQFPNYSSELNVNALELDDSALYLCASSSGGGGAKVAFFGQGTRLTVV.

The chain's CDR3 is CASSFSGTGNQPQHF. DNA for the CDR3: TGTGCCAGCAGTTTTTCCGGGACAGGCAATCAGCCCCAGCATTTT. V gene TRBV27 combines with J gene TRBJ1-5, with TRBD1 matching 7 bases. With 3 bases clipped from V and 2 bases from J, the junction kept 4 bases outside the gene matches. Germline lookup yields CDR1 MNHEY and CDR2 SMNVEV (reference sequence). CDR3 length: 15 residues.

This clone has a single count. The genes are TRBV27 and TRBJ2-3; 8 bases align to TRBD2. V was pared by 7 bases and J by 1 base, with 4 bases of the junction left unmatched. The germline V gene has CDR1 MNHEY and CDR2 SMNVEV (reference sequence). The CDR3 sequence is 14 residues long. The CDR3 nucleotides read TGTGCCAGCAAGGAGACTAGCGGCACAGATACGCAGTATTTT. Translation gives CASKETSGTDTQYF.

The chain recombines TRBV10-3 with TRBJ2-3; 8 nucleotides match TRBD2. Germline V gives CDR1 ENHRY, CDR2 SYGVKD. The CDR3 is 13 residues long. The ends lost 4 bases at V and 6 bases at J; junction bases unmatched: 3. CDR3 DNA: TGTGCCATCAGTGGAGCTAGCGGGGATACGCAGTATTTT. Translating gives CAISGASGDTQYF.

This chain links TRBV28 with TRBJ1-2; TRBD1 aligns across 9 bases. The CDR3 consists of 16 residues. J gave up 2 bases and V 5 bases, and 9 bases lay outside the gene matches. The germline gives CDR1 MDHEN, CDR2 SYDVKM. As DNA, the CDR3 is TGTGCCAGCAGTCCTCAAGGGACAGGGAGAAACTATGGCTACACCTTC. It specifies CASSPQGTGRNYGYTF.

The chain is built from TRBV11-1 and TRBJ2-4; a possible D gene is TRBD1 (5 bases). This CDR3 has 17 residues. The V and J ends lost 1 base and 0 bases respectively, with 13 bases between them. The V gene's germline CDR1 is SGHAT and CDR2 FQDESV (reference sequence). The CDR3 sequence: CASSLGQGYIAKNIQYF. The DNA for the CDR3 is TGTGCCAGCAGCTTAGGGCAGGGCTATATAGCCAAAAACATTCAGTACTTC.

The chain couples TRBV6-1 to TRBJ2-6; 8 nucleotides align to TRBD1. This CDR3 region has 17 residues. Germline V gives CDR1 MNHNS, CDR2 SASEGT. J gave up 5 bases and V 3 bases, and 9 bases lay outside the gene matches. The CDR3 spells CASSERAGGSWANVLTF. The DNA of the CDR3 is TGTGCCAGCAGTGAGAGGGCAGGGGGCAGCTGGGCCAACGTCCTGACTTTC.

J is TRBJ2-3 and V is TRBV6-5; 9 bases are shared with TRBD1. The CDR3 consists of 15 residues. V gave up 7 bases and J gave up 3 bases; unmatched junction bases: 8. Germline V gene sequence: CDR1 MNHEY, CDR2 SVGAGI. CDR3 protein: CASKKRTGETDTQYF. DNA of the CDR3: TGTGCCAGCAAAAAGAGGACAGGGGAAACAGATACGCAGTATTTT.